The 8 T cell receptor beta chains reported below all come from one sample, sequenced in a study of type 1 regulatory T cells. TCRdb called the reads again in MiXCR, with one record for every CDR3 protein. The data hold 88,000 or so distinct CDR3 sequences, with less than 40% observed a single time. Sequences were obtained from CD4+ T cells, either the whole sample or a sorted fraction (not recorded which). These receptors came from a human donor in good health.

There are a few counts of this clonotype. This CDR3 reads CSAPVGGTDTQYF. In DNA form, the CDR3 reads TGCAGTGCCCCGGTTGGGGGCACAGATACGCAGTATTTT. J is TRBJ2-3 and V is TRBV20-1, with unresolved D. The CDR3 is made up of 13 amino acids. In germline, CDR1 is DFQATT, CDR2 SNEGSKA (reference sequence). Trimming took 6 bases from V and 1 from J, leaving 11 bases between them.

The V and J genes are TRBV18 and TRBJ1-1; D gene unclear. The CDR3 loop spans 14 amino acids. Germline CDR1 reads KGHSH; CDR2 reads LQKENI. V dropped 1 base and J dropped 1 base, with 7 bases sitting between them. The CDR3 DNA reads TGTGCCAGCTCACCACTGTCAGGGAACACTGAAGCTTTCTTT. Translation gives CASSPLSGNTEAFF.

This clonotype was detected a few times. The gene calls are TRBV5-1 and TRBJ2-1; TRBD2 agrees at 13 bases. Germline V gives CDR1 SGHRS, CDR2 YFSETQ. With V trimmed by 2 bases and J by 9 bases, 8 bases remained unmatched. The CDR3 contains 16 residues. The CDR3 reads CASSFGLAGEFSEQFF. CDR3 DNA: TGCGCCAGCAGCTTCGGACTAGCGGGAGAATTTTCTGAGCAGTTCTTC.

This chain links TRBV19 with TRBJ2-1; 10 bases are a match to TRBD1. J lost 4 bases, V lost 2 bases, and 5 bases had no gene match. Germline CDR1 and CDR2: LNHDA and SQIVND (reference sequence). The CDR3 sequence is 16 residues long. The CDR3 bases are TGTGCCAGTAGTATATTATCGGGACAGGGGTACAATGAGCAGTTCTTC. Its translation is CASSILSGQGYNEQFF.

To note about this clonotype: The junction departs from the called germline gene at one end, perhaps through a read error. The chain carries TRBV20-1 and TRBJ2-3; 8 bases match TRBD2. The CDR3 is 17 residues long. Per germline, CDR1 DFQATT and CDR2 SNEGSKA (reference sequence). CDR3 bases: TGCAGTGTTAGAGATATAAGGCTAGCGGGCTACCGAGGGACGCAGTATTTT. Residues: CSVRDIRLAGYRGTQYF.

The CDR3: CASSLTSGTDTQYF. The CDR3 DNA reads TGTGCCAGCAGCCTAACTAGCGGCACAGATACGCAGTATTTT. V is TRBV7-2 and J is TRBJ2-3, with 7 bases fitting TRBD2. From germline, CDR1 is SGHTA and CDR2 FQGNSA. CDR3 length: 14 amino acids. Unmatched junction bases numbered 3, after V lost 5 bases and J lost 1 base. Supplemented by reference TRBV7-2 and TRBJ2-3, the full variable domain reads GAGVSQSPSNKVTEKGKDVELRCDPISGHTALYWYRQSLGQGLEFLIYFQGNSAPDKSGLPSDRFSAERTGGSVSTLTIQRTQQEDSAVYLCASSLTSGTDTQYFGPGTRLTVL.

J is TRBJ2-5 and V is TRBV3-1; 9 bases fit TRBD1. The germline V gene encodes CDR1 LGHDT and CDR2 YNNKEL (reference sequence). Unmatched junction bases numbered 6, after V lost 2 bases and J lost 5 bases. CDR3 size: 15 residues. CDR3 nucleotide sequence: TGTGCCAGCAGCCAACCTTGGACAGGGGAGGAGACCCAGTACTTC. Translated: CASSQPWTGEETQYF.

This clonotype was detected a few times. The V call is TRBV12-3 or TRBV12-4, the J call TRBJ2-7; D is unresolved. V lost 2 bases and J 5 bases, leaving 4 bases between the germline ends. The CDR3 totals 11 residues. The CDR3 sequence is CASSLLNEQYF. Written as DNA, the CDR3 is TGTGCCAGCAGTTTATTAAACGAGCAGTACTTC.